Below, 20 T cell receptor beta chains from the same sample are listed, as sequenced in a study of cytomegalovirus exposure and HLA in healthy donors. PCR involved 60 Vbeta and 13 Jbeta primers. Produced via immunoSEQ multiplex PCR; TCRdb's table is partial and in-frame only. This sample's clone table lists 150,000 or so clones. Sample: PBMCs. The receptors originated from a man between 18 and 29 years old in good health and CMV-seronegative.

The chain recombines TRBV29-1 with TRBJ1-1; 9 nucleotides match TRBD1. This CDR3 is built from 17 residues. Germline CDR1 is SQVTM and CDR2 is ANQGSEA. Trimming took 3 bases from V and 1 from J; bases not matched to a gene: 12. CDR3 in amino acids: CSVDRGTGKRANTEAFF. As DNA, the CDR3 is TGCAGCGTTGATCGCGGGACAGGGAAACGAGCGAACACTGAAGCTTTCTTT.

The rearrangement links TRBV19 to TRBJ1-1; D not resolved. Trimming left V 6 bases short and J 2 bases short, with 4 bases between. This CDR3 comprises 11 residues. Germline-derived CDR1 and CDR2 are LNHDA and SQIVND (reference sequence). The CDR3, as DNA: TGTGCCAGTAGGCTAAACACTGAAGCTTTCTTT. Protein sequence: CASRLNTEAFF.

This chain uses TRBV5-1 with TRBJ1-2, with D tentatively TRBD1 (6 bases). V was pared by 0 bases and J by 8 bases, with 17 bases between. CDR3 length: 15 amino acids. The germline V gene encodes CDR1 SGHRS and CDR2 YFSETQ. The chain's CDR3 is CASSLDNGGREGYTF. CDR3 nucleotide sequence: TGCGCCAGCAGCTTGGATAACGGGGGGCGCGAGGGCTACACCTTC.

The V and J genes are TRBV5-1 and TRBJ2-5, with 9 bases matching TRBD2. With V trimmed by 0 bases and J by 5 bases, 2 bases remained unmatched. The CDR3 has 14 amino acids. Germline CDR1 and CDR2: SGHRS and YFSETQ. The CDR3 spells CASSLDAGGETQYF. The CDR3 nucleotides read TGCGCCAGCAGCTTGGATGCGGGGGGGGAGACCCAGTACTTC.

The J gene is TRBJ1-2, the V gene TRBV5-4; D not resolved. CDR3 length equals 12 residues. Germline CDR1 and CDR2: SGHNT and YYREEE (reference sequence). Trimming left V 1 base short and J 8 bases short, with 9 bases between. The CDR3 DNA sequence: TGTGCCAGCAGCTTGCTTCACATGGGCTACACCTTC. It specifies CASSLLHMGYTF.

The chain carries TRBV5-4 and TRBJ1-2, with 8 bases that match TRBD1. There are 17 residues in the CDR3. V was clipped by 4 bases and J by 0 bases; unmatched bases: 11. Per the germline V gene, CDR1 is SGHNT and CDR2 is YYREEE (reference sequence). The CDR3 nucleotides are TGTGCCAGCAGCAAATTCGGGACAGGACTTTCTAACTATGGCTACACCTTC. Its translation: CASSKFGTGLSNYGYTF. Combining the CDR3 with reference TRBV5-4 and TRBJ1-2 gives the whole variable domain ETGVTQSPTHLIKTRGQQVTLRCSSQSGHNTVSWYQQALGQGPQFIFQYYREEENGRGNFPPRFSGLQFPNYSSELNVNALELDDSALYLCASSKFGTGLSNYGYTFGSGTRLTVV.

The chain joins TRBV5-1 to TRBJ1-1; the match to TRBD1 covers 9 bases. Per the germline V gene, CDR1 is SGHRS and CDR2 is YFSETQ. This CDR3 comprises 15 residues. The J segment lost 5 bases and the V segment lost 0 bases, leaving 5 bases of the junction unmatched. CDR3 bases: TGCGCCAGCAGCTTGGTTAGACAGGGGGTTACTGAAGCTTTCTTT. Translation gives CASSLVRQGVTEAFF. The variable domain in full, with the rest retrieved from reference TRBV5-1 and TRBJ1-1, is KAGVTQTPRYLIKTRGQQVTLSCSPISGHRSVSWYQQTPGQGLQFLFEYFSETQRNKGNFPGRFSGRQFSNSRSEMNVSTLELGDSALYLCASSLVRQGVTEAFFGQGTRLTVV.

The V call is TRBV27, the J call TRBJ2-7; 7 bases agree with TRBD1. Germline trimming cut 5 bases from V and 2 bases from J; bases unmatched to any gene: 9. The CDR3 sequence is 15 residues long. Germline lookup yields CDR1 MNHEY and CDR2 SMNVEV (reference sequence). The CDR3 region is CASSRYGTDPYEQYF. In DNA form, the CDR3 reads TGTGCCAGCAGTCGCTACGGGACAGATCCCTACGAGCAGTACTTC.

The chain uses TRBV19 and TRBJ1-2, with TRBD1 identical over 9 bases. The CDR3 extends over 14 amino acids. The germline V gene has CDR1 LNHDA and CDR2 SQIVND (reference sequence). Unmatched junction bases numbered 5, after V lost 3 bases and J lost 6 bases. CDR3 residues: CASSIMDRGDGYTF. For the CDR3, the DNA is TGTGCCAGTAGTATTATGGACAGGGGAGATGGCTACACCTTC. Combining the CDR3 with reference TRBV19 and TRBJ1-2 gives the whole variable domain DGGITQSPKYLFRKEGQNVTLSCEQNLNHDAMYWYRQDPGQGLRLIYYSQIVNDFQKGDIAEGYSVSREKKESFPLTVTSAQKNPTAFYLCASSIMDRGDGYTFGSGTRLTVV.

The genes are TRBV7-8 and TRBJ1-1; D remains unclear. Trimming stripped 2 bases from V and 1 base from J, with 5 bases between. CDR1 is SGHVS and CDR2 is FQNEAQ in the germline V gene. The CDR3 length is 13 residues. The CDR3 here is CASSLKANTEAFF. DNA for the CDR3: TGTGCCAGCAGCTTAAAAGCGAACACTGAAGCTTTCTTT.

V and J are TRBV21-1 and TRBJ1-2; TRBD1, the table's D call, was not compared with the DNA. TRBV21-1 is a known pseudogene. The CDR3 runs to 17 residues. The CDR3 DNA is TGTGCCAGCAGCAAATGCGAACGTCGACAGGACCACGCTGGCTACACCTTC. Its translation is CASSKCERRQDHAGYTF.

The genes are TRBV7-9 and TRBJ2-1; 8 bases agree with TRBD1. The CDR3 is made up of 15 amino acids. The germline V gene has CDR1 SEHNR and CDR2 FQNEAQ (reference sequence). The junction had 3 bases not matched to a gene; V was cut back by 5 bases and J by 0 bases. CDR3 residues: CASSPGQGSYNEQFF. The DNA for the CDR3 is TGTGCCAGCAGCCCTGGACAGGGCTCCTACAATGAGCAGTTCTTC.

V usage is TRBV7-2 and J usage is TRBJ2-7; 7 positions agree with TRBD2. The CDR3 has 14 amino acids. V was clipped by 5 bases and J by 4 bases; unmatched bases: 8. Germline V gene sequence: CDR1 SGHTA, CDR2 FQGNSA. The CDR3 reads CASSQAGTIYEQYF. For the CDR3, the DNA is TGTGCCAGCAGCCAAGCGGGGACGATTTACGAGCAGTACTTC.

The chain uses TRBV7-2 and TRBJ1-6; 7 bases line up with TRBD1. The CDR3 totals 15 residues. The V and J ends lost 3 bases and 6 bases, in that order; junction bases with no gene match: 5. Germline V gene sequence: CDR1 SGHTA, CDR2 FQGNSA. DNA of the CDR3: TGTGCCAGCAGCTTGGGACAGTTTGCTAATTCACCCCTCCACTTT. Residues: CASSLGQFANSPLHF.

V usage is TRBV7-9 and J usage is TRBJ2-1, with TRBD2 identical over 8 bases. V shed 3 bases and J 5 bases; nucleotides not matched to a gene: 3. Germline CDR1 SEHNR, CDR2 FQNEAQ (reference sequence). The CDR3 loop spans 14 amino acids. As DNA, the CDR3 is TGTGCCAGCAGCTTTCGAGCGGGAGACAATGAGCAGTTCTTC. It is translated as CASSFRAGDNEQFF.

This chain joins TRBV7-3 and TRBJ2-7; a possible D gene is TRBD1 (6 bases). The ends were cut back, 4 bases at V and 2 bases at J, with 12 bases in the middle. CDR3 length equals 14 residues. Germline V gene lookup returns CDR1 SGHTA and CDR2 FQGTGA. CDR3 sequence: CASSSSTGAYEQYF. CDR3 coding DNA: TGTGCCAGCAGCTCATCGACAGGAGCCTACGAGCAGTACTTC. Full variable domain (outside the CDR3, taken from reference TRBV7-3 and TRBJ2-7): GAGVSQTPSNKVTEKGKYVELRCDPISGHTALYWYRQSLGQGPEFLIYFQGTGAADDSGLPNDRFFAVRPEGSVSTLKIQRTERGDSAVYLCASSSSTGAYEQYFGPGTRLTVT.

The chain carries TRBV28 and TRBJ1-1; 7 bases are shared with TRBD1. With V trimmed by 3 bases and J by 7 bases, 11 bases remained unmatched. Germline lookup yields CDR1 MDHEN and CDR2 SYDVKM. The CDR3 covers 15 residues. The CDR3 region is CASSFGDSVPYEAFF. In DNA form, the CDR3 reads TGTGCCAGCAGTTTCGGGGACAGTGTCCCCTATGAAGCTTTCTTT. The full variable domain, completed using reference TRBV28 and TRBJ1-1, is DVKVTQSSRYLVKRTGEKVFLECVQDMDHENMFWYRQDPGLGLRLIYFSYDVKMKEKGDIPEGYSVSREKKERFSLILESASTNQTSMYLCASSFGDSVPYEAFFGQGTRLTVV.

The chain couples TRBV6-4 to TRBJ2-7; 9 positions agree with TRBD1. CDR1 and CDR2 (germline): MRHNA, SNTAGT. The CDR3 covers 13 residues. V shed 4 bases, J shed 10 bases, and the junction held 8 bases outside the gene matches. For the CDR3, the DNA is TGTGCCAGCAGTGTGGGGACAGGGTTGGAACAGTACTTC. It encodes CASSVGTGLEQYF.

The chain uses TRBV18 and TRBJ1-2, with 7 bases aligning to TRBD1. Trimming cost V 1 base and J 6 bases; bases outside gene matches: 5. CDR3 length: 14 amino acids. Per the germline V gene, CDR1 is KGHSH and CDR2 is LQKENI. CDR3 amino acids: CASSPLDRADGYTF. CDR3 sequence (DNA): TGTGCCAGCTCACCACTCGACAGGGCCGATGGCTACACCTTC. The variable domain in full, with the rest retrieved from reference TRBV18 and TRBJ1-2, is NAGVMQNPRHLVRRRGQEARLRCSPMKGHSHVYWYRQLPEEGLKFMVYLQKENIIDESGMPKERFSAEFPKEGPSILRIQQVVRGDSAAYFCASSPLDRADGYTFGSGTRLTVV.

The chain recombines TRBV29-1 with TRBJ1-2; D unresolved. The germline gives CDR1 SQVTM, CDR2 ANQGSEA. Trimming shortened V by 2 bases and J by 2 bases, and 6 bases separated the two germline ends. This CDR3 region has 12 residues. Written as DNA, the CDR3 is TGCAGCGTTGAACTGGAGAACTATGGCTACACCTTC. This encodes CSVELENYGYTF.